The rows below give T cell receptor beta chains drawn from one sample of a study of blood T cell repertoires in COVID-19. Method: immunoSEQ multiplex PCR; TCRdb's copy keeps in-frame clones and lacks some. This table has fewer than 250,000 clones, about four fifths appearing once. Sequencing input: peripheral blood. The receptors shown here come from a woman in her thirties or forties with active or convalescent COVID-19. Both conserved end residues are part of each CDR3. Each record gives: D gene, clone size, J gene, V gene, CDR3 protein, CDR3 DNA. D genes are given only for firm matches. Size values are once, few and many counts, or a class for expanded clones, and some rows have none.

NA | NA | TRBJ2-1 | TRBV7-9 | CASSSTGGYNEQFF | TGTGCCAGCAGCTCTACCGGCGGGTATAATGAGCAGTTCTTC
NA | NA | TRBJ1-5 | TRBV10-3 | CATKGQGYNQPQHF | TGTGCCACCAAGGGGCAGGGCTACAATCAGCCCCAGCATTTT
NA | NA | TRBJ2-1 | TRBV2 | CASRRERTADNEQFF | TGTGCCAGCAGACGAGAACGGACAGCTGACAATGAGCAGTTCTTC
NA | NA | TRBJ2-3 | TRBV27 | CASSSYHRGRADTQYF | TGTGCCAGCAGTTCCTACCACAGGGGGAGGGCAGATACGCAGTATTTT
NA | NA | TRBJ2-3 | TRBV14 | CASNGVEMVGAGGTDTQYF | TGTGCCAGCAATGGAGTAGAGATGGTGGGCGCCGGGGGCACAGATACGCAGTATTTT
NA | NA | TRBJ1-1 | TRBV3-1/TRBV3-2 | CASSQAITANTEAFF | TGTGCCAGCAGCCAAGCCATTACAGCAAACACTGAAGCTTTCTTT
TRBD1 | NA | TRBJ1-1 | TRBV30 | CAWSPWDRGGTEAFF | TGTGCCTGGAGTCCTTGGGACAGGGGCGGCACTGAAGCTTTCTTT
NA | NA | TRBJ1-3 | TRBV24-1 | CATSDVRAGNTIYF | TGTGCCACCAGTGACGTCAGGGCTGGAAACACCATATATTTT
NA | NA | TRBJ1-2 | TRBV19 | CASTLRGNYGYTF | TGTGCCAGTACTTTGCGGGGTAACTATGGCTACACCTTC
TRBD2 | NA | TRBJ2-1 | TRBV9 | CASSALAGGQFF | TGTGCCAGCAGCGCTCTAGCGGGTGGGCAGTTCTTC
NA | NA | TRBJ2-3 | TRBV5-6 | CASSLVRQGISTDTQYF | TGTGCCAGCAGCTTGGTTCGGCAGGGGATTAGCACAGATACGCAGTATTTT
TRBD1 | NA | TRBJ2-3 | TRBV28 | CASSSRTGKSTTGTDTQYF | TGTGCCAGCAGTTCTAGGACAGGGAAATCGACTACTGGCACAGATACGCAGTATTTT
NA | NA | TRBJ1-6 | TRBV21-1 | CASSPRQENNSPLHF | TGTGCCAGCAGCCCTCGACAGGAGAATAATTCACCCCTCCACTTT
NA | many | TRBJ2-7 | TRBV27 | CASSLYRDTPYEQYF | TGTGCCAGCAGTCTATACCGGGACACACCCTACGAGCAGTACTTC
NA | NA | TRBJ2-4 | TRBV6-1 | CASSDQSLQASKNIQYF | TGTGCCAGCAGTGACCAAAGTCTGCAAGCCTCCAAAAACATTCAGTACTTC
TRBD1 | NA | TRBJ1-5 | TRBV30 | CAWSVQGQGVLGNQPQHF | TGTGCCTGGAGTGTACAGGGCCAGGGGGTCTTAGGCAATCAGCCCCAGCATTTT
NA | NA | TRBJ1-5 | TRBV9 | CASSVEGTPNQPQHF | TGTGCCAGCAGCGTAGAGGGGACACCCAATCAGCCCCAGCATTTT
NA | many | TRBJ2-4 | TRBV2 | CASSEAVAKNIQYF | TGTGCCAGCAGTGAGGCGGTAGCCAAAAACATTCAGTACTTC
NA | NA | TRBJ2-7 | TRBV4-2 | CASSQELTADYEQYF | TGTGCCAGCAGCCAAGAACTTACAGCCGACTACGAGCAGTACTTC
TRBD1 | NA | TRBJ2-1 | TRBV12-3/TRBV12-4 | CASIQGAYNEQFF | TGTGCCAGCATCCAGGGGGCCTACAATGAGCAGTTCTTC
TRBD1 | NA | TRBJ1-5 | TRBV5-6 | CASSVDRGLQHF | TGTGCCAGCAGCGTGGACAGGGGGCTCCAGCATTTT
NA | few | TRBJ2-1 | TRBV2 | CASRDSFYSYNEQFF | TGTGCCAGCAGGGACAGCTTCTACTCCTACAATGAGCAGTTCTTC
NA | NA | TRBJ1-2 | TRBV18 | CASSPDRDHGYTF | TGTGCCAGCTCACCGGACAGAGACCATGGCTACACCTTC
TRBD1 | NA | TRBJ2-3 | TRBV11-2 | CASSLGGRDREYF | TGTGCCAGCAGCTTAGGGGGCCGGGACAGGGAGTATTTT
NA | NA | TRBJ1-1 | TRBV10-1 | CASSSQRTNTEAFF | TGCGCCAGCTCTAGCCAACGGACGAACACTGAAGCTTTCTTT
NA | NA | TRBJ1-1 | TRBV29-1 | CSVGTQYTEAFF | TGCAGCGTAGGGACACAATACACTGAAGCTTTCTTT
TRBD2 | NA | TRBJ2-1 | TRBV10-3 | CAIRAAGENEQFF | TGTGCCATCAGGGCAGCGGGGGAGAATGAGCAGTTCTTC
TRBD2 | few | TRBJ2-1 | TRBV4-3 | CASSHFTSGGTYNEQFF | TGCGCCAGCAGCCACTTTACTAGCGGGGGAACCTACAATGAGCAGTTCTTC
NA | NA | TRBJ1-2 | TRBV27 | CASSFRQAEVGYGYTF | TGTGCCAGCAGTTTCCGACAGGCCGAGGTTGGGTATGGCTACACCTTC
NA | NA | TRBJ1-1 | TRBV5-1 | CASSLDTGPIAEAFF | TGCGCCAGCAGCTTGGATACAGGGCCTATCGCTGAAGCTTTCTTT
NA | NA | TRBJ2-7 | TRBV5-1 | CASSSGWGDRYEQYF | TGCGCCAGCAGCTCGGGATGGGGGGATCGCTACGAGCAGTACTTC
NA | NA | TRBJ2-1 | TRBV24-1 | CATSDGMNEQFF | TGTGCCACCAGTGACGGGATGAATGAGCAGTTCTTC
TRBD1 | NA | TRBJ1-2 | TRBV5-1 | CASGVKTGEGYTF | TGCGCCAGCGGGGTAAAGACAGGGGAAGGCTACACCTTC
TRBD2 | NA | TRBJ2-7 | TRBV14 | CASSRSGGSYEQYF | TGTGCCAGCAGCCGGTCGGGGGGGTCCTACGAGCAGTACTTC
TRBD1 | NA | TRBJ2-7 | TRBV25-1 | CASSDPGQGWNEQYF | TGTGCCAGCAGTGACCCGGGACAGGGGTGGAACGAGCAGTACTTC
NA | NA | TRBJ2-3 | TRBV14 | CATSLFRSTDTQYF | TGTGCCACCTCTTTGTTTCGGAGCACAGATACGCAGTATTTT
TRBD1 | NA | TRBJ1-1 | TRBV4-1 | CASSQVVIQDGTGGLSEAFF | TGCGCCAGCAGCCAAGTCGTTATACAGGATGGGACAGGGGGATTGAGTGAAGCTTTCTTT
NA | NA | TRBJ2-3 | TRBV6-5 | CASIPGVSQLTQYF | TGTGCCAGCATTCCGGGAGTAAGTCAACTTACGCAGTATTTT
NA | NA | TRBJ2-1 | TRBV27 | CASSLSWSGEQFF | TGTGCCAGCAGTTTATCCTGGAGCGGTGAGCAGTTCTTC
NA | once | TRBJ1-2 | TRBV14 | CASSRFGVGDYGYTF | TGTGCCAGCAGCCGGTTCGGAGTGGGAGACTATGGCTACACCTTC
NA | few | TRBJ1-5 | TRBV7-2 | CASSLHQVGASNQPQHF | TGTGCCAGCAGCCTACACCAGGTGGGGGCCAGCAATCAGCCCCAGCATTTT
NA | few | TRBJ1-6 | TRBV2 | CASRLRQQGDSPLHF | TGTGCCAGCAGGTTAAGGCAACAGGGCGACTCACCCCTCCACTTT
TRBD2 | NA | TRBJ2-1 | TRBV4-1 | CASSQDLGLASYNEQFF | TGCGCCAGCAGCCAAGATCTGGGACTAGCCTCCTACAATGAGCAGTTCTTC
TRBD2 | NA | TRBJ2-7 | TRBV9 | CASSVSPTSGSREQYF | TGTGCCAGCAGCGTCAGCCCGACTAGCGGGAGTCGCGAGCAGTACTTC
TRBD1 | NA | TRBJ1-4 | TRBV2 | CASRGQGEATNEKLFF | TGTGCCAGCAGGGGACAGGGAGAGGCAACTAATGAAAAACTGTTTTTT
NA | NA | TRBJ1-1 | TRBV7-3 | CASSSQGSNTEAFF | TGTGCCAGCAGCTCGCAGGGGTCGAACACTGAAGCTTTCTTT
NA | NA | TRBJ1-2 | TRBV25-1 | CASSESNTGTGTYTF | TGTGCCAGCAGTGAATCGAACACCGGAACGGGAACCTACACCTTC
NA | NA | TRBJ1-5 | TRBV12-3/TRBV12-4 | CASSLPGIPQHF | TGTGCCAGCAGTTTACCGGGGATCCCCCAGCATTTT
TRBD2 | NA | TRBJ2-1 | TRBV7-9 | CASSLGREYYEQFF | TGTGCCAGCAGCTTAGGGCGGGAGTATTATGAGCAGTTCTTC
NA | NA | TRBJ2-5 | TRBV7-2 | CASSPRVLGQETQYF | TGTGCCAGCAGCCCCAGGGTTCTTGGCCAAGAGACCCAGTACTTC
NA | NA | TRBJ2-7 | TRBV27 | CAFLKWAEPYEQYF | TGTGCCTTTCTGAAGTGGGCAGAACCTTACGAGCAGTACTTC
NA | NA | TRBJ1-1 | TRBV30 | CAWSRGTSRPAFF | TGTGCCTGGAGCCGCGGGACGTCCAGGCCAGCTTTCTTT
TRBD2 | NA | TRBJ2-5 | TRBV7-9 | CASSFGRGGGETQYF | TGTGCCAGCAGCTTCGGGCGGGGGGGCGGAGAGACCCAGTACTTC
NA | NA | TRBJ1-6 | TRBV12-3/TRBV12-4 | CASSPGRSPLHF | TGTGCCAGCAGTCCGGGTCGCTCACCCCTCCACTTT
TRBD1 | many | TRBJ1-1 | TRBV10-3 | CAISGDRGGTEAFF | TGTGCCATCAGTGGGGACAGGGGGGGGACTGAAGCTTTCTTT
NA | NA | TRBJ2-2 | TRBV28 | CASSSVRYRQTNTGELFF | TGTGCCAGCAGTTCTGTTCGTTATAGACAGACGAACACCGGGGAGCTGTTTTTT